A selection of T cell receptor beta chains follows, all from one sample in a study of monozygotic twins with inflammatory bowel disease. Each CDR3 protein gets one entry in TCRdb, which reprocessed the 5' RACE reads and gives no DNA. This specimen shows about 330,000 distinct CDR3 sequences; the ten leading clones hold 2% to 2.5%. The sample comprised blood. All receptors come from a human donor with ulcerative colitis or Crohn's disease, or a healthy co-twin of an affected twin (not recorded which). CDR3s include the opening cysteine and the closing phenylalanine or tryptophan.

v_call: TRBV6-5; j_call: TRBJ2-7; cdr3_aa: CASSYGAGDSYEQYF
v_call: TRBV6-6; j_call: TRBJ2-5; cdr3_aa: CASSYGAIETQYF
v_call: TRBV4-1; j_call: TRBJ2-3; cdr3_aa: CASSQGQFTDTQYF
v_call: TRBV3-1; j_call: TRBJ1-4; cdr3_aa: CASSQGFITNEKLFF
v_call: TRBV20-1; j_call: TRBJ2-5; cdr3_aa: CIIAGGTGVPQYF
v_call: TRBV10-3; j_call: TRBJ2-7; cdr3_aa: CAPAQRGGVLGEQYF
v_call: TRBV7-9; j_call: TRBJ1-2; cdr3_aa: CASSLTGGPGYTF
v_call: TRBV20-1; j_call: TRBJ2-1; cdr3_aa: CSAKIASRGNNEQFF
v_call: TRBV5-1; j_call: TRBJ2-3; cdr3_aa: CASKHQDTDTQYF
v_call: TRBV11-2; j_call: TRBJ1-5; cdr3_aa: CASSANGLLTGAGNQPQHF
v_call: TRBV29-1; j_call: TRBJ1-2; cdr3_aa: CSVPPGGAGGYTF
v_call: TRBV28; j_call: TRBJ2-3; cdr3_aa: CASSSSHFTDTQYF
v_call: TRBV30; j_call: TRBJ1-1; cdr3_aa: CAWRIRETYTEAFF
v_call: TRBV24-1; j_call: TRBJ1-1; cdr3_aa: CATSASVKGSEAFF
v_call: TRBV5-1; j_call: TRBJ1-1; cdr3_aa: CASSLLTANTEAFF
v_call: TRBV28; j_call: TRBJ1-5; cdr3_aa: CASSPGTGVGGQPQHF
v_call: TRBV7-9; j_call: TRBJ1-5; cdr3_aa: CASSFGGGGGQPQHF
v_call: TRBV5-4; j_call: TRBJ2-7; cdr3_aa: CASSLGLLAYEQYF
v_call: TRBV27; j_call: TRBJ1-2; cdr3_aa: CASSLKGAYGYTF
v_call: TRBV25-1; j_call: TRBJ1-1; cdr3_aa: CASIPGGGTEAFF
v_call: TRBV5-1; j_call: TRBJ2-6; cdr3_aa: CASRSGTSGPSGANVLTF
v_call: TRBV11-2; j_call: TRBJ2-1; cdr3_aa: CASSLTPPEQFF
v_call: TRBV27; j_call: TRBJ1-1; cdr3_aa: CASSLRAGGHTEAFF
v_call: TRBV20-1; j_call: TRBJ2-1; cdr3_aa: CSARGGSGSYNEQFF
v_call: TRBV5-1; j_call: TRBJ2-7; cdr3_aa: CASSLGGNPRDEQYF
v_call: TRBV29-1; j_call: TRBJ2-7; cdr3_aa: CSVNGGGVTSEQYF
v_call: TRBV6-1; j_call: TRBJ2-1; cdr3_aa: CASSRGAGVPNEQFF
v_call: TRBV7-8; j_call: TRBJ2-5; cdr3_aa: CASSSGTAKETQYF
v_call: TRBV7-7; j_call: TRBJ2-2; cdr3_aa: CASSRGGAGELFF
v_call: TRBV4-1; j_call: TRBJ2-7; cdr3_aa: CASSPIRGPSSYEQYF
v_call: TRBV28; j_call: TRBJ2-1; cdr3_aa: CASSHSGRAGSDEQFF
v_call: TRBV12-3/TRBV12-4; j_call: TRBJ2-2; cdr3_aa: CASSLNSGRRTGELFF
v_call: TRBV15; j_call: TRBJ2-1; cdr3_aa: CATSVPGLAGLNEQFF
v_call: TRBV11-2; j_call: TRBJ2-2; cdr3_aa: CASSLATGFTGELFF
v_call: TRBV20-1; j_call: TRBJ2-3; cdr3_aa: CSARGRLAGGTDTQYF
v_call: TRBV12-3/TRBV12-4; j_call: TRBJ1-2; cdr3_aa: CASSRGDTNYGYTF
v_call: TRBV3-1; j_call: TRBJ2-2; cdr3_aa: CASSYNTGNANTGELFF
v_call: TRBV29-1; j_call: TRBJ1-1; cdr3_aa: CSVSPPVDRNTEAFF
v_call: TRBV2; j_call: TRBJ1-4; cdr3_aa: CASSVGQGGKLFF
v_call: TRBV9; j_call: TRBJ2-7; cdr3_aa: CASSVTSLGEQYF
v_call: TRBV19; j_call: TRBJ2-7; cdr3_aa: CASSITVAGGSEQYF
v_call: TRBV12-3/TRBV12-4; j_call: TRBJ2-7; cdr3_aa: CASTLGPSGYEQYF
v_call: TRBV4-1; j_call: TRBJ2-2; cdr3_aa: CASSHLAAPGELFF
v_call: TRBV7-9; j_call: TRBJ1-1; cdr3_aa: CASSTGQEQEAFF
v_call: TRBV6-6; j_call: TRBJ1-1; cdr3_aa: CASSYDGSTEAFF
v_call: TRBV18; j_call: TRBJ2-1; cdr3_aa: CASYPGDRYNEQFF
v_call: TRBV30; j_call: TRBJ2-3; cdr3_aa: CAWSRGGGTDTQYF
v_call: TRBV28; j_call: TRBJ1-3; cdr3_aa: CASSPPGASGNTIYF
v_call: TRBV12-3/TRBV12-4; j_call: TRBJ2-1; cdr3_aa: CASSFRARGVPEQFF
v_call: TRBV2; j_call: TRBJ1-6; cdr3_aa: CASTVDRRNSPLHF